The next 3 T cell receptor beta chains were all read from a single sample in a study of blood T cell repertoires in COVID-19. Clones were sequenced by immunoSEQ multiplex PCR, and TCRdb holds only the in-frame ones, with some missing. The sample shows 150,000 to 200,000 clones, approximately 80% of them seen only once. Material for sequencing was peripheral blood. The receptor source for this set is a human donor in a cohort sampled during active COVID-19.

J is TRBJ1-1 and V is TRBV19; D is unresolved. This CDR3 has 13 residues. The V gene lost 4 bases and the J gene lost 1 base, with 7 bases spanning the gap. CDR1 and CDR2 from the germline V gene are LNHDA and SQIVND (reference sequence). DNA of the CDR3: TGTGCCAGTAGTACACCTAAGAACACTGAAGCTTTCTTT. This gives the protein CASSTPKNTEAFF.

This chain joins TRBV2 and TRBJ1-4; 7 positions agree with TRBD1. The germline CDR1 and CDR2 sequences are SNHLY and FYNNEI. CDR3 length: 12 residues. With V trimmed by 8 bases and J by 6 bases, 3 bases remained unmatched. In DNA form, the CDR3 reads TGTGCCAGCGGGCAGGGGGATGAAAAACTGTTTTTT. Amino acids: CASGQGDEKLFF. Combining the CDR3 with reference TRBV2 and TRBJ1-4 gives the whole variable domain EPEVTQTPSHQVTQMGQEVILRCVPISNHLYFYWYRQILGQKVEFLVSFYNNEISEKSEIFDDQFSVERPDGSNFTLKIRSTKLEDSAMYFCASGQGDEKLFFGSGTQLSVL.

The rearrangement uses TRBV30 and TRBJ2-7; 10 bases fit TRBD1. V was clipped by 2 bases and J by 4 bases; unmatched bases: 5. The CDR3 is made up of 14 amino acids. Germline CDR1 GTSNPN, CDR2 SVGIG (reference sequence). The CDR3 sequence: CAWSTGTGDYEQYF. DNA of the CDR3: TGTGCCTGGAGTACCGGGACAGGGGATTACGAGCAGTACTTC. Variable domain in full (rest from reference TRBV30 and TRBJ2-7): SQTIHQWPATLVQPVGSPLSLECTVEGTSNPNLYWYRQAAGRGLQLLFYSVGIGQISSEVPQNLSASRPQDRQFILSSKKLLLSDSGFYLCAWSTGTGDYEQYFGPGTRLTVT.